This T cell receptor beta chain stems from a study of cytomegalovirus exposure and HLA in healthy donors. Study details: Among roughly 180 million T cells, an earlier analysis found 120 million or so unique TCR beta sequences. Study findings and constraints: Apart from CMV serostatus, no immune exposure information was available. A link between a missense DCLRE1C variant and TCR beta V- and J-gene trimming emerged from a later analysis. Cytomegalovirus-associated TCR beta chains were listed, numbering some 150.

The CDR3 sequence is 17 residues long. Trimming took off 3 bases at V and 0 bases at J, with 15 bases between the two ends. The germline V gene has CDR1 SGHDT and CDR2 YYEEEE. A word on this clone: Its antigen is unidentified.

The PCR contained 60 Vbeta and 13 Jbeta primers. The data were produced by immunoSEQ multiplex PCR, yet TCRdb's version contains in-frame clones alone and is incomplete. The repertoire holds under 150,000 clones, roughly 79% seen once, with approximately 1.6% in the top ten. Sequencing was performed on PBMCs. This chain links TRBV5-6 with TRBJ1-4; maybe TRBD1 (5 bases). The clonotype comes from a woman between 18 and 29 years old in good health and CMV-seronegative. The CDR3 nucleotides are TGTGCCAGCAGCTCCGGACATTCGCTTGCAACTAATGAAAAACTGTTTTTT. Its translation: CASSSGHSLATNEKLFF.